This T cell receptor (beta chain) was sequenced for a study of blood T cell repertoires in COVID-19. About the research overall: COVID-19 samples collected from the United States, Italy and Spain covered acute and convalescent phases. Sources were T cells, B-cell-depleted T cells, or PBMCs; the material itself was cDNA or gDNA.

The assay was immunoSEQ multiplex PCR, and TCRdb's table has in-frame clones only and misses some. The data contain about 150,000 clones, approximately 90% of them singletons. The CDR3 has 17 amino acids. In germline, CDR1 is LNHDA, CDR2 SQIVND (reference sequence). V was trimmed by 3 bases and J by 2 bases, leaving 14 bases between them. The sequencing input was peripheral blood. The TCR was taken from a human donor in a cohort sampled during active COVID-19. This sequence joins TRBV19 and TRBJ2-6; the D gene is possibly TRBD2 (6 bases). The CDR3 sequence is CASSITAGGTGANVLTF. The CDR3 DNA sequence: TGTGCCAGTAGTATTACAGCCGGAGGGACTGGGGCCAACGTCCTGACTTTC.